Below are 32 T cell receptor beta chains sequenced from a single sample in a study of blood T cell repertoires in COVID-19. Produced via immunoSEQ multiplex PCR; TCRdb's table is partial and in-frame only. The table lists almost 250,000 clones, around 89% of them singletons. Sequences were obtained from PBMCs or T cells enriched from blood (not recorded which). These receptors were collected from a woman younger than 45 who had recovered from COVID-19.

The CDR3 protein is CAISVGTGVTGELFF. As DNA, the CDR3 is TGTGCCATCAGTGTCGGGACAGGGGTTACCGGGGAGCTGTTTTTT. The chain employs TRBV10-3 and TRBJ2-2; 10 positions match TRBD1. The germline V gene has CDR1 ENHRY and CDR2 SYGVKD. The length of the CDR3 is 15 residues. V was clipped by 4 bases and J by 5 bases; unmatched bases: 4.

CDR3 nucleotide sequence: TGTGCCAGCAGCCAAGCACCGCTCAGGAGGACAGGGAATGAAAAACTGTTTTTT. Protein product: CASSQAPLRRTGNEKLFF. This chain links TRBV3-1 (or the pseudogene TRBV3-2) with TRBJ1-4, with TRBD1 identical over 8 bases. V trimming: 1 base; J trimming: 5 bases; junction bases outside the gene matches: 12. The germline gives CDR1 LGHDT, CDR2 YNNKEL (reference sequence). The CDR3 extends over 18 amino acids.

The CDR3 spells CAWSVLAKKETQYF. CDR3 DNA sequence: TGTGCCTGGAGTGTACTAGCAAAGAAAGAGACCCAGTACTTC. The chain uses TRBV30 and TRBJ2-5, with D possibly matching TRBD2 (6 bases). The CDR3 is 14 amino acids. Germline CDR1 GTSNPN, CDR2 SVGIG (reference sequence). V dropped 0 bases and J dropped 3 bases, with 11 bases sitting between them. The full variable domain, rest sourced from reference TRBV30 and TRBJ2-5, is SQTIHQWPATLVQPVGSPLSLECTVEGTSNPNLYWYRQAAGRGLQLLFYSVGIGQISSEVPQNLSASRPQDRQFILSSKKLLLSDSGFYLCAWSVLAKKETQYFGPGTRLLVL.

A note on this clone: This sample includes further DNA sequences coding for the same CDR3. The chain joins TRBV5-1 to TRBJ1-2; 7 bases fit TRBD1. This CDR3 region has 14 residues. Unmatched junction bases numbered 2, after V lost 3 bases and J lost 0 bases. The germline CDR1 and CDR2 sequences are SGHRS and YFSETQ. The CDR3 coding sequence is TGCGCCAGCAGCTCTGGGACAGCTAACTATGGCTACACCTTC. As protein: CASSSGTANYGYTF. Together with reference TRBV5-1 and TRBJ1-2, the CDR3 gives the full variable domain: KAGVTQTPRYLIKTRGQQVTLSCSPISGHRSVSWYQQTPGQGLQFLFEYFSETQRNKGNFPGRFSGRQFSNSRSEMNVSTLELGDSALYLCASSSGTANYGYTFGSGTRLTVV.

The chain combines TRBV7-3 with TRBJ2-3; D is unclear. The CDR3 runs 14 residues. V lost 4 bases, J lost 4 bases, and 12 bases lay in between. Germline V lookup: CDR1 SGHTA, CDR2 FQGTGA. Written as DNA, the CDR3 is TGTGCCAGCAGCTCCCGGCGGAGTTCAGATACGCAGTATTTT. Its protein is CASSSRRSSDTQYF.

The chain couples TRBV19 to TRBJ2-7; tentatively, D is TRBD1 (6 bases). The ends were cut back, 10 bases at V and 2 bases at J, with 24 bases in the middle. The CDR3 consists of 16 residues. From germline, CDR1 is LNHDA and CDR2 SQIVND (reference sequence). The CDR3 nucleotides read TGTGCCACCCTCCCCCCGGACAGTAATTACACCTACGAGCAGTACTTC. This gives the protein CATLPPDSNYTYEQYF.

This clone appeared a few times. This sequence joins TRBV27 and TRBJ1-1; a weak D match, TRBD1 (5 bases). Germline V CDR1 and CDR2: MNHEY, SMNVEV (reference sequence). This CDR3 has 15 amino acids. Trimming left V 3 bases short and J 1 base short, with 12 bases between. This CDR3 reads CASSLLPQGNTEAFF. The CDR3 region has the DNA TGTGCCAGCAGTTTGCTACCTCAGGGGAACACTGAAGCTTTCTTT.

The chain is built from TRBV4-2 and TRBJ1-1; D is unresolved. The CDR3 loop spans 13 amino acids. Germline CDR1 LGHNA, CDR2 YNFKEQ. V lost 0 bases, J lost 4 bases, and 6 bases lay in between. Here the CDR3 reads CASSQDVGTEAFF. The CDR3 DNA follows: TGTGCCAGCAGCCAAGATGTCGGCACTGAAGCTTTCTTT.

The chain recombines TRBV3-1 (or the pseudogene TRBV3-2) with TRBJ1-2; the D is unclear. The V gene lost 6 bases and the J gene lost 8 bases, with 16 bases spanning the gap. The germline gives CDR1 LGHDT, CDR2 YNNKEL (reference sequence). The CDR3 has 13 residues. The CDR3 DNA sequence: TGTGCCAGCAGACTCAGCCCCGGGGAGGGCTACACCTTC. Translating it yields CASRLSPGEGYTF.

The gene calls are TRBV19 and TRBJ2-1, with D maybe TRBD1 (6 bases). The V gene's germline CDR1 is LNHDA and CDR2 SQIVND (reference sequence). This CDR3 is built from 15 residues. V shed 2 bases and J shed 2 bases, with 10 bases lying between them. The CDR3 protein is CASSIRRQAYNEQFF. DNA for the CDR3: TGTGCCAGTAGTATACGGAGACAGGCCTACAATGAGCAGTTCTTC.

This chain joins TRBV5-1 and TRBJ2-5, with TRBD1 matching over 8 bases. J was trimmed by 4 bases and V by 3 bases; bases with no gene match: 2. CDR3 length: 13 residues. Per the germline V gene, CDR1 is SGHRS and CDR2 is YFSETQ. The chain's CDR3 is CASSSGTGETQYF. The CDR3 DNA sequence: TGCGCCAGCAGCTCCGGGACAGGAGAGACCCAGTACTTC.

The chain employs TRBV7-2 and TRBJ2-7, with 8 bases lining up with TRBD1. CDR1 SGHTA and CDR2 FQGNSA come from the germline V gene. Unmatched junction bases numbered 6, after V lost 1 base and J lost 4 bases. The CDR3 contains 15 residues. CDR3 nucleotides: TGTGCCAGCAGCTTAGGGACAGGGATCTTTTACGAGCAGTACTTC. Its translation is CASSLGTGIFYEQYF.

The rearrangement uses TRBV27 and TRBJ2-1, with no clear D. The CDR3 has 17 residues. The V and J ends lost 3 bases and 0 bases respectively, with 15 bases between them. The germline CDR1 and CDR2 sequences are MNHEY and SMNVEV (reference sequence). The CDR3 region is CASSFGWRRSSYNEQFF. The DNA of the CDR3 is TGTGCCAGCAGTTTTGGTTGGCGGAGAAGCTCCTACAATGAGCAGTTCTTC.

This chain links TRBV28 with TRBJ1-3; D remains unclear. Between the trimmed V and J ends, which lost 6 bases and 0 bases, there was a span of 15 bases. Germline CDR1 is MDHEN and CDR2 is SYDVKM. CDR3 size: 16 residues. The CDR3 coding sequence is TGTGCCAGCAGACCCCCGGGAGAGTCCTCTGGAAACACCATATATTTT. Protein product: CASRPPGESSGNTIYF.

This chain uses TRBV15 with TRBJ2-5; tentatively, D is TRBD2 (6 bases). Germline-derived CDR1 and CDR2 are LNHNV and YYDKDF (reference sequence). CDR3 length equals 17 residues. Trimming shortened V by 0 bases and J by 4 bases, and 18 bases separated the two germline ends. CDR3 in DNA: TGTGCCACCAGCAGAGATCTAGAGGGAGGAACCGGAGAGACCCAGTACTTC. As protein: CATSRDLEGGTGETQYF.

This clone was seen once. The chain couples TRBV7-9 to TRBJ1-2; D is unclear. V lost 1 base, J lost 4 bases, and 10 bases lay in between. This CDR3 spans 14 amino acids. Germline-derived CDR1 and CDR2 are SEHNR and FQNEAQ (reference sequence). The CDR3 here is CASSLVPRFYGYTF. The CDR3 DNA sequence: TGTGCCAGCAGCTTAGTACCGAGATTCTATGGCTACACCTTC.

This CDR3 reads CAGRTGLGGEQYF. CDR3 bases: TGTGCCGGAAGGACGGGTCTGGGGGGAGAGCAGTACTTC. V is TRBV28 and J is TRBJ2-7; tentative D call: TRBD2 (6 bases). Germline V CDR1 and CDR2: MDHEN, SYDVKM. Trimming left V 11 bases short and J 7 bases short, with 21 bases between. This CDR3 contains 13 residues.

The CDR3 here is CASSLGPRGQKYTGELFF. The CDR3, as DNA: TGTGCCAGCAGCTTAGGTCCGCGCGGACAGAAATACACCGGGGAGCTGTTTTTT. This chain connects TRBV7-3 to TRBJ2-2; weak D call: TRBD1 (6 bases). The CDR3 length is 18 residues. Germline V gene data show CDR1 as SGHTA and CDR2 as FQGTGA. Trimming took off 2 bases at V and 3 bases at J, with 19 bases between the two ends.

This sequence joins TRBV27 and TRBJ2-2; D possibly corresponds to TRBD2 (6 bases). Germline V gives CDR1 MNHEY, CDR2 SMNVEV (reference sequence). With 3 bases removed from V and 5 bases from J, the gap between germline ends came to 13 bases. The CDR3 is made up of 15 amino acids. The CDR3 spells CASSFLVGGTGELFF. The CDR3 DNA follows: TGTGCCAGCAGTTTTCTAGTGGGAGGTACCGGGGAGCTGTTTTTT.

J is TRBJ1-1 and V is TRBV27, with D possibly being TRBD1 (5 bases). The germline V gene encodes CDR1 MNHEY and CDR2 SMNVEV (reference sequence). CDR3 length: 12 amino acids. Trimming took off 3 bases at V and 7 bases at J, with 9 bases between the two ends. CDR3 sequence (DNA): TGTGCCAGCAGTTTTGGGCAGGGTGAAGCTTTCTTT. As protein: CASSFGQGEAFF.

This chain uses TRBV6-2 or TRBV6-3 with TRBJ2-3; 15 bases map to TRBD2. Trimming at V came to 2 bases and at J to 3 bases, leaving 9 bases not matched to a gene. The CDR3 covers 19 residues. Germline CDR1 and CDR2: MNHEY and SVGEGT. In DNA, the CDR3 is TGTGCCAGCAGTTACCTTTCCTGGACTAGCGGGAGGGCAACAGATACGCAGTATTTT. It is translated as CASSYLSWTSGRATDTQYF.

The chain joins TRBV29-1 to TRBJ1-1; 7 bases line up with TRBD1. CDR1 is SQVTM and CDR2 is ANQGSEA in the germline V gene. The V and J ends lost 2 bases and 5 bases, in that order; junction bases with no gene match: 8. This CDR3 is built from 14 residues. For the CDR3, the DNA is TGCAGCGTTGAATGGCAGGGGGACGGTACTGAAGCTTTCTTT. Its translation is CSVEWQGDGTEAFF.

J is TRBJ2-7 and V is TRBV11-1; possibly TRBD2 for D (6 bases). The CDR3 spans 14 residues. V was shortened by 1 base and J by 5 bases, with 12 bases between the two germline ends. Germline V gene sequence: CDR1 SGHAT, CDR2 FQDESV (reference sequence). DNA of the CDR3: TGTGCCAGCAGCTTAGACGGGAGAGTGAACGAGCAGTACTTC. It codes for CASSLDGRVNEQYF.

The CDR3 bases are TGTGCCAGCAGTGTCCCGGGACAGGGAACCTATGGCTACACCTTC. This sequence encodes CASSVPGQGTYGYTF. The chain carries TRBV25-1 and TRBJ1-2, with 9 bases matching TRBD1. Unmatched junction bases numbered 7, after V lost 4 bases and J lost 4 bases. This CDR3 is 15 amino acids long. The germline V gene has CDR1 MGHDK and CDR2 SYGVNS.

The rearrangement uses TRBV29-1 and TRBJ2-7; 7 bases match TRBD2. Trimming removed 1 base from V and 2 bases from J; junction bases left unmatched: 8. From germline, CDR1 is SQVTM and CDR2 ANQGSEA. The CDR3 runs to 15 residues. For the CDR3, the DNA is TGCAGCGTTGAAGGAGGGCGGGAGTCCCCCTACGAGCAGTACTTC. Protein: CSVEGGRESPYEQYF.

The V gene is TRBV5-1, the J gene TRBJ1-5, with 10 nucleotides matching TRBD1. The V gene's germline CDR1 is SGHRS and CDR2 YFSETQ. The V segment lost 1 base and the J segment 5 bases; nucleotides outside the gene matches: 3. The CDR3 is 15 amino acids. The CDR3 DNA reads TGCGCCAGCAGCTTGCGACAGGGGGCCGATCAGCCCCAGCATTTT. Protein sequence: CASSLRQGADQPQHF.

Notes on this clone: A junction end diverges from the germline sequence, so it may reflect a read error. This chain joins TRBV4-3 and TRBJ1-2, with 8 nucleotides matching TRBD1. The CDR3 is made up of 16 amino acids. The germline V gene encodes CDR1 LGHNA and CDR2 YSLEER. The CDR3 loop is CASSQGPGGDDYGYTF. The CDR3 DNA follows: TGCGCCAGCAGTCAAGGGCCAGGGGGCGATGACTATGGCTACACCTTC.

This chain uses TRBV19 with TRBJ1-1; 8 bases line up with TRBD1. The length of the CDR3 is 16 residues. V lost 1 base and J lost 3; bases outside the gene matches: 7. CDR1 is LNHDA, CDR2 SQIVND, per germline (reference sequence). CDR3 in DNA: TGTGCCAGTAGTATAGGTCAGGGGGCGCGGTACACTGAAGCTTTCTTT. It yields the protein CASSIGQGARYTEAFF.

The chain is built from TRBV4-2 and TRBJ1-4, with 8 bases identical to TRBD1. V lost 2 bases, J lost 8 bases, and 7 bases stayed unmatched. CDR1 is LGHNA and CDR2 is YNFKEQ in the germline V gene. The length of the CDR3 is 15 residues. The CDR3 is CASSQQQGGGEKLFF. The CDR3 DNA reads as TGTGCCAGCAGCCAACAACAGGGGGGAGGCGAAAAACTGTTTTTT.

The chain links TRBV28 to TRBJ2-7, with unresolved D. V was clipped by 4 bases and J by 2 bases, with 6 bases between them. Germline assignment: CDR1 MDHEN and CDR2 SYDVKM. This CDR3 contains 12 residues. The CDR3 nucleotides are TGTGCCAGCAGTTCTATGACCTACGAGCAGTACTTC. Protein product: CASSSMTYEQYF.

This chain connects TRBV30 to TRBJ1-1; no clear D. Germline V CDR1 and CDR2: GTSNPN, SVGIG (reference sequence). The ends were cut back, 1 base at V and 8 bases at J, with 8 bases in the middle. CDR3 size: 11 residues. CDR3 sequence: CAWSGRWEAFF. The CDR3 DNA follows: TGTGCCTGGAGTGGGAGGTGGGAAGCTTTCTTT.

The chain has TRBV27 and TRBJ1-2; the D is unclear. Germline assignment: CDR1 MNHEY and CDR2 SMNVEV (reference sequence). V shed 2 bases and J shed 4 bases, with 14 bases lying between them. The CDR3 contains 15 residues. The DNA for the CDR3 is TGTGCCAGCAGTTTAGTCGGGAATGGAGGCTATGGCTACACCTTC. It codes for CASSLVGNGGYGYTF.